This entry lists 12 T cell receptor beta chains sequenced from one sample in a study of glioma-infiltrating T cells after dendritic cell vaccination. The table came from immunoSEQ multiplex PCR; TCRdb's copy has only in-frame clones and leaves some out. The top ten clones hold less than 7% of a sample with roughly 87,000 clones, less than 90% of them seen once. This sample's time point: after dendritic cell vaccination, including at tumor progression/relapse. This specimen was blood, taken after dendritic cell vaccination. The receptors come from a human donor with glioblastoma.

The chain joins TRBV13 to TRBJ2-3, with a possible D match to TRBD2 (6 bases). The V gene's germline CDR1 is PRHDT and CDR2 FYEKMQ (reference sequence). The CDR3 has 16 residues. The V end was cut by 0 bases, the J end by 1 base, with 11 bases between. The DNA of the CDR3 is TGTGCCAGCAGCTTAGGGGGGGGAAGCGGCACAGATACGCAGTATTTT. It is translated as CASSLGGGSGTDTQYF.

The chain links TRBV29-1 to TRBJ1-5; D remains unclear. The CDR3 is 15 amino acids. The V end lost 4 bases, the J end lost 5 bases, and 18 bases lay between the germline ends. Germline assignment: CDR1 SQVTM and CDR2 ANQGSEA. DNA for the CDR3: TGCAGCGTTGGTGTTGGAGGGAGCATTGATCAGCCCCAGCATTTT. Amino acids: CSVGVGGSIDQPQHF.

The rearrangement uses TRBV16 and TRBJ2-2; 7 bases agree with TRBD1. The CDR3 covers 15 residues. The V segment lost 4 bases and the J segment 3 bases; nucleotides outside the gene matches: 5. Germline loops: CDR1 KGHSY, CDR2 FQNENV. Written as DNA, the CDR3 is TGTGCCAGCAGCCCGGCAGGGGGTGACACCGGGGAGCTGTTTTTT. It is translated as CASSPAGGDTGELFF.

This chain joins TRBV2 and TRBJ2-5; 12 bases are a match to TRBD2. Germline CDR1 reads SNHLY; CDR2 reads FYNNEI. The J segment lost 4 bases and the V segment lost 3 bases, leaving 9 bases of the junction unmatched. The CDR3 loop spans 17 amino acids. The CDR3 loop is CASSDLAGGLIGETQYF. The CDR3 nucleotides are TGTGCCAGCAGTGATCTAGCGGGGGGGCTTATTGGAGAGACCCAGTACTTC. The full variable domain, in which reference TRBV2 and TRBJ2-5 provide the parts outside the CDR3, is EPEVTQTPSHQVTQMGQEVILRCVPISNHLYFYWYRQILGQKVEFLVSFYNNEISEKSEIFDDQFSVERPDGSNFTLKIRSTKLEDSAMYFCASSDLAGGLIGETQYFGPGTRLLVL.

The rearrangement joins TRBV5-4 to TRBJ1-1; 8 bases are a match to TRBD1. Trimming removed 4 bases from V and 5 bases from J; junction bases left unmatched: 4. The CDR3 has 13 amino acids. Germline V CDR1 and CDR2: SGHNT, YYREEE (reference sequence). CDR3 coding DNA: TGTGCCAGCAGCCGGACAGGGATGACTGAAGCTTTCTTT. Protein product: CASSRTGMTEAFF.

This chain joins TRBV6-5 and TRBJ1-6; no definite D call. CDR1 and CDR2 from the germline V gene are MNHEY and SVGAGI. The CDR3 length is 13 residues. V gave up 2 bases and J gave up 10 bases, with 9 bases separating them. The CDR3: CASSYTPGSPLHF. The CDR3 DNA reads TGTGCCAGCAGTTACACGCCCGGGTCACCCCTCCACTTT.

This chain uses TRBV5-1 with TRBJ1-1; no clear D gene. Trimming left V 4 bases short and J 2 bases short, with 9 bases between. There are 13 residues in the CDR3. Germline V gene lookup returns CDR1 SGHRS and CDR2 YFSETQ. CDR3 in amino acids: CASSQTVNTEAFF. The CDR3 bases are TGCGCCAGCAGCCAAACAGTTAACACTGAAGCTTTCTTT.

This chain links TRBV19 with TRBJ1-2; 7 bases map to TRBD1. V shed 3 bases and J 6 bases; nucleotides not matched to a gene: 4. The CDR3 sequence is 13 residues long. Germline loops: CDR1 LNHDA, CDR2 SQIVND (reference sequence). CDR3 protein: CASSIGQVNGYTF. The CDR3 DNA follows: TGTGCCAGTAGTATTGGACAGGTGAATGGCTACACCTTC. Full variable domain (remainder filled in from reference TRBV19 and TRBJ1-2): DGGITQSPKYLFRKEGQNVTLSCEQNLNHDAMYWYRQDPGQGLRLIYYSQIVNDFQKGDIAEGYSVSREKKESFPLTVTSAQKNPTAFYLCASSIGQVNGYTFGSGTRLTVV.

The V and J genes are TRBV14 and TRBJ2-2; D is uncertain. CDR3 length: 16 residues. V was trimmed by 1 base and J by 2 bases, leaving 11 bases between them. The germline gives CDR1 SGHDN, CDR2 FVKESK. CDR3 residues: CASSQVHSLNTGELFF. The CDR3 nucleotides are TGTGCCAGCAGCCAAGTACACAGCCTTAACACCGGGGAGCTGTTTTTT.

The rearrangement uses TRBV19 and TRBJ1-1; TRBD1 aligns across 8 bases. The CDR3 sequence is 15 residues long. Germline trimming cut 4 bases from V and 6 bases from J; bases unmatched to any gene: 10. Germline V gives CDR1 LNHDA, CDR2 SQIVND (reference sequence). The CDR3 bases are TGTGCCAGTAGTACCCTCGACAGGGGAGGCGCTGAAGCTTTCTTT. Translation: CASSTLDRGGAEAFF.

The DNA of the CDR3 is TGCGCCAGCAGGGGCCTCCAGAACACCGGGGAGCTGTTTTTT. Its translation: CASRGLQNTGELFF. The V call is TRBV5-1, the J call TRBJ2-2, with D unresolved. Trimming took off 5 bases at V and 1 base at J, with 9 bases between the two ends. The CDR3 length is 14 residues. Germline assignment: CDR1 SGHRS and CDR2 YFSETQ.

This clone occurred a few times. The chain links TRBV9 to TRBJ1-2; D is unclear. CDR1 is SGDLS, CDR2 YYNGEE, per germline. The V end was cut by 3 bases, the J end by 2 bases, with 14 bases between. The CDR3 has 15 residues. DNA for the CDR3: TGTGCCAGCAGCGCTGAAGTCGGAGCAAACTATGGCTACACCTTC. It translates to CASSAEVGANYGYTF.